Sequencing of this TCR beta chain was carried out in a study of PD-L1 blockade in urothelial cancer. Study-wide results and limits: Blood clones associated with the tumor expanded more at 3 weeks in durable-benefit patients.

What went into each PCR as a spike was synthetic TCR analog templates. TCRdb keeps only in-frame clones here, not all; method: immunoSEQ multiplex PCR. The sample includes 100,000 to 150,000 clones, about 88% of them seen just once. By share of the sample, this clone is medium-sized. Its antigen is currently unknown. As for time point: pretreatment peripheral blood. This CDR3 has 14 amino acids. Germline V gene data show CDR1 as LNHDA and CDR2 as SQIVND (reference sequence). V was clipped by 3 bases and J by 7 bases; unmatched bases: 8. The chain recombines TRBV19 with TRBJ1-2; 7 nucleotides align to TRBD1. The sample was PBMCs, taken around atezolizumab (anti-PD-L1) treatment. This receptor was identified in a man aged 50-60 years with urothelial cancer. The CDR3 loop reads CASSIGQVRGGYTF. The CDR3 region has the DNA TGTGCCAGTAGTATCGGACAGGTTCGCGGTGGCTACACCTTC.